The 10 T cell receptor beta chains presented below share a single source sample, sequenced in a study of PD-1 blockade in classical Hodgkin lymphoma (dated by TCRdb to 2020 to 2021). Library preparation was by the immunoSEQ multiplex PCR assay. TCRdb obtained this table from immuneACCESS and retained in-frame rearrangements with V and J assigned. These tables miss some clones; where compared with another copy, unresolved V genes account for less than half of the shortfall, and the remainder is unexplained. In this sample the table shows more than 90,000 clones, about four fifths of which occur a single time. The ten largest clones add up to 16% of the sample. The time point label, as the study defines it: cycle 2 day 1 (C2D1) of nivolumab. Every trial patient had relapsed after autologous stem cell transplantation, and cohorts A, B and C differed in prior brentuximab vedotin exposure. The input for sequencing was peripheral blood mononuclear cells (PBMCs), taken before the second cycle of nivolumab. Receptor source: a human donor with classical Hodgkin lymphoma.

V is TRBV10-3 and J is TRBJ2-1; 7 positions agree with TRBD2. V was clipped by 6 bases and J by 10 bases; unmatched bases: 6. The V gene's germline CDR1 is ENHRY and CDR2 SYGVKD. The CDR3 loop spans 12 amino acids. The CDR3 DNA reads as TGTGCCATCAGCGAGACTAGCCGCGAGCAGTTCTTC. This gives the protein CAISETSREQFF.

The J gene is TRBJ2-7, the V gene TRBV19, with 10 nucleotides matching TRBD1. The V and J ends lost 4 bases and 3 bases, in that order; junction bases with no gene match: 6. This CDR3 is built from 15 residues. The germline CDR1 and CDR2 sequences are LNHDA and SQIVND (reference sequence). The CDR3 DNA reads TGTGCCAGTAGTACAACCGGGACAGGGGTCTACGAGCAGTACTTC. Its translation: CASSTTGTGVYEQYF.

This clone has a single count. The chain is built from TRBV5-4 and TRBJ2-3; unclear D gene. Germline CDR1 SGHNT, CDR2 YYREEE (reference sequence). The V end lost 0 bases, the J end lost 4 bases, and 3 bases lay between the germline ends. CDR3 length: 12 amino acids. The CDR3 protein is CASSLVSDTQYF. DNA of the CDR3: TGTGCCAGCAGCTTGGTGTCAGATACGCAGTATTTT.

The V and J genes are TRBV6-6 and TRBJ2-1, with 9 bases that match TRBD2. CDR3 length: 15 amino acids. V lost 6 bases to trimming and J lost 9 bases; unmatched junction nucleotides: 12. Germline CDR1 is MNHNY and CDR2 is SVGAGI (reference sequence). The CDR3: CASSNVASGNVEQFF. Written as DNA, the CDR3 is TGTGCCAGCAGCAACGTGGCTAGCGGGAATGTTGAGCAGTTCTTC.

The chain employs TRBV7-9 and TRBJ2-1, with 9 bases that match TRBD2. The ends lost 5 bases at V and 5 bases at J; junction bases unmatched: 7. Per germline, CDR1 SEHNR and CDR2 FQNEAQ (reference sequence). The CDR3 is 15 residues long. The CDR3 DNA follows: TGTGCCAGCAGCCTCGGGACTAGCAGTAACAATGAGCAGTTCTTC. The encoded protein is CASSLGTSSNNEQFF.

This chain joins TRBV19 and TRBJ1-1; D is unclear. Per germline, CDR1 LNHDA and CDR2 SQIVND (reference sequence). The CDR3 runs to 15 residues. With 0 bases removed from V and 5 bases from J, the gap between germline ends came to 13 bases. The CDR3 DNA reads TGTGCCAGTAGTATAGATCGAACTAAGTGGACTGAAGCTTTCTTT. Protein: CASSIDRTKWTEAFF.

V usage is TRBV14 and J usage is TRBJ2-3, with D possibly TRBD2 on 6 matching bases. V gave up 1 base and J gave up 7 bases, with 15 bases separating them. The V gene's germline CDR1 is SGHDN and CDR2 FVKESK. CDR3 length: 15 amino acids. The CDR3 DNA reads TGTGCCAGCAGCCAAGGGTTAGGGACTGGGAATACGCAGTATTTT. This codes for CASSQGLGTGNTQYF.

This rearrangement joins TRBV28 to TRBJ1-2, with no clear D. The CDR3 loop spans 15 amino acids. V lost 6 bases and J 4 bases, leaving 18 bases between the germline ends. Germline CDR1 reads MDHEN; CDR2 reads SYDVKM. In DNA form, the CDR3 reads TGTGCCAGCAGCCCCCCCACCGGAGGGAGCTATGGCTACACCTTC. As protein: CASSPPTGGSYGYTF.

The V call is TRBV7-8, the J call TRBJ2-2; D perhaps matches TRBD2 (5 bases). The CDR3 totals 12 residues. Germline V lookup: CDR1 SGHVS, CDR2 FQNEAQ. V lost 4 bases, J lost 10 bases, and 10 bases lay in between. The CDR3: CASSSKREELFF. The CDR3 coding sequence is TGTGCCAGCAGCTCCAAACGGGAGGAGCTGTTTTTT.

The rearrangement joins TRBV21-1 to TRBJ2-1; no DNA check was done on the table's D call, TRBD1. TRBV21-1 is described as a pseudogene. The CDR3 has 13 amino acids. CDR3 sequence reads: CASSKGAGDEQFF. Written as DNA, the CDR3 is TGTGCCAGCAGCAAAGGGGCAGGGGATGAGCAGTTCTTC.